This entry concerns a single T cell receptor beta chain. Its antigen is still unknown. No base-level quality is on record; no much larger clone is a single base apart. Receptors were amplified or captured by the immunoSEQ multiplex PCR assay. TCRdb holds this immuneACCESS table with in-frame rearrangements only. Some clones are missing; in checked studies, unresolved V genes explain under half, and the rest has no known cause. This sample holds tens of thousands of clones; under 95% were observed only once. Approximately 3% of the sample belongs to the ten largest clones. This sample is drawn from a study of T cell changes during pregnancy in multiple sclerosis (dated by TCRdb to the late 2010s). For the wider study: The study looked at changes in the T cell repertoire across pregnancy in women with multiple sclerosis.

Relative to germline, V is missing 5 bases and J is missing 8 bases, with 3 bases of the junction outside any gene match. The CDR3 covers 13 residues, taking in both the cysteine and the phenylalanine. Just the 39-base CDR3 DNA is kept, in frame starting at base 1. The sequence was obtained from a female donor with multiple sclerosis, enrolled in a pregnancy study. Source: CD8+ T cells from peripheral blood mononuclear cells, taken before pregnancy. The chain is assembled from TRBV23-1 and TRBJ1-4; 9 nucleotides in the junction match TRBD1. TRBV23-1 has ORF status, its function being uncertain. The nucleotide sequence is given as TGCGCCAGCAGTGACAGGGGGGAGGAAAAACTGTTTTTT. Its translation reads: CASSDRGEEKLFF.